The 14 T cell receptor beta chains below all came from one sample that was sequenced in a study of cytomegalovirus exposure and HLA in healthy donors. This PCR relied on a set of 60 Vbeta primers and 13 Jbeta primers. The method was immunoSEQ multiplex PCR; TCRdb's version includes in-frame clones alone and lacks a portion of them. The sample lists about 130,000 clones; 70% to 80% were seen once. Sequenced input: PBMCs. The receptor source for this set is a young man in good health and CMV-seronegative.

The J gene is TRBJ1-4, the V gene TRBV15; no reliable D call. This CDR3 has 15 residues. CDR1 LNHNV and CDR2 YYDKDF come from the germline V gene (reference sequence). The V end lost 3 bases, the J end lost 0 bases, and 8 bases lay between the germline ends. CDR3 coding DNA: TGTGCCACCAGCAGCCCCCTTGCAACTAATGAAAAACTGTTTTTT. This translates into CATSSPLATNEKLFF.

The chain joins TRBV5-1 to TRBJ1-2; tentative D call: TRBD1 (6 bases). The V end lost 0 bases, the J end lost 4 bases, and 13 bases lay between the germline ends. Per germline, CDR1 SGHRS and CDR2 YFSETQ. The CDR3 contains 15 residues. In DNA, the CDR3 is TGCGCCAGCAGCTTGGTTGAGGCAGGGGCCTATGGCTACACCTTC. Protein sequence: CASSLVEAGAYGYTF.

The chain recombines TRBV28 with TRBJ2-7; D is uncertain. The CDR3 loop spans 14 amino acids. Germline loops: CDR1 MDHEN, CDR2 SYDVKM. Between the trimmed V and J ends, which lost 7 bases and 5 bases, there was a span of 18 bases. The CDR3 protein is CASKQPGPSHEQYF. The CDR3, as DNA: TGTGCCAGCAAACAACCGGGTCCTTCCCACGAGCAGTACTTC.

The chain employs TRBV29-1 and TRBJ2-4; D is possibly TRBD1 (7 bases). CDR1 is SQVTM and CDR2 is ANQGSEA in the germline V gene. V was shortened by 6 bases and J by 0 bases, with 12 bases between the two germline ends. CDR3 length equals 14 residues. The CDR3 reads CSVGGTVAKNIQYF. CDR3 bases: TGCAGCGTGGGCGGGACAGTAGCCAAAAACATTCAGTACTTC.

V is TRBV14 and J is TRBJ2-1; the match to TRBD2 covers 10 bases. Germline loops: CDR1 SGHDN, CDR2 FVKESK. Unmatched junction bases numbered 7, after V lost 10 bases and J lost 7 bases. The CDR3 covers 13 residues. CDR3 residues: CATRAGGGNEQFF. In DNA, the CDR3 is TGTGCCACGCGAGCGGGAGGGGGAAATGAGCAGTTCTTC.

This sequence joins TRBV5-1 and TRBJ1-2, with a possible D match to TRBD1 (5 bases). V was pared by 4 bases and J by 7 bases, with 17 bases between. This CDR3 comprises 14 residues. In germline, CDR1 is SGHRS, CDR2 YFSETQ. CDR3 coding DNA: TGCGCCAGCAGCCCGGGACTGAGGAATTCTGGCTACACCTTC. It translates to CASSPGLRNSGYTF.

This clone was seen a single time. This chain joins TRBV7-9 and TRBJ2-1; 7 bases align to TRBD2. CDR1 and CDR2 from the germline V gene are SEHNR and FQNEAQ (reference sequence). The CDR3 consists of 14 residues. With V trimmed by 0 bases and J by 6 bases, 2 bases remained unmatched. The CDR3, as DNA: TGTGCCAGCAGCTTAGCGTGGGAGGGCAATGAGCAGTTCTTC. It encodes CASSLAWEGNEQFF.

The chain joins TRBV6-1 to TRBJ2-7; TRBD2 might be the D (6 bases). V gave up 1 base and J gave up 2 bases, with 9 bases separating them. The CDR3 consists of 14 residues. Germline values: CDR1 MNHNS, CDR2 SASEGT. CDR3 residues: CASSEGLVPYEQYF. In nucleotides, the CDR3 is TGTGCCAGCAGTGAAGGACTAGTCCCCTACGAGCAGTACTTC.

The chain joins TRBV28 to TRBJ2-1; 8 nucleotides align to TRBD2. This CDR3 spans 16 amino acids. V gave up 8 bases and J gave up 8 bases; unmatched junction bases: 17. Germline loops: CDR1 MDHEN, CDR2 SYDVKM. The CDR3 loop is CASSSREREICDEQFF. CDR3 DNA: TGTGCCAGCTCATCTAGAGAGCGGGAGATCTGCGATGAGCAGTTCTTC.

The J gene is TRBJ2-2, the V gene TRBV19, with D perhaps TRBD1 (5 bases). V was shortened by 5 bases and J by 5 bases, with 12 bases between the two germline ends. Per germline, CDR1 LNHDA and CDR2 SQIVND (reference sequence). This CDR3 spans 14 amino acids. The CDR3 reads CASSDSRRTGELFF. CDR3 sequence (DNA): TGTGCCAGTAGTGACAGCCGGCGGACCGGGGAGCTGTTTTTT.

This chain connects TRBV10-3 to TRBJ2-2; TRBD2 is a possible D gene (5 bases). The CDR3 runs to 15 residues. Deletions cut 2 bases from V and 6 bases from J, with 13 bases between. Germline loops: CDR1 ENHRY, CDR2 SYGVKD. This CDR3 is CAISETGLASGELFF. The CDR3 nucleotides read TGTGCCATCAGTGAGACGGGCCTAGCATCCGGGGAGCTGTTTTTT.

The chain recombines TRBV11-2 with TRBJ1-1; 7 bases fit TRBD1. The CDR3 has 13 amino acids. The V gene's germline CDR1 is SGHAT and CDR2 FQNNGV. V shed 0 bases and J 11 bases; nucleotides not matched to a gene: 6. The CDR3 reads CASSLERGRFAFF. DNA of the CDR3: TGTGCCAGCAGCTTAGAAAGGGGGCGCTTTGCTTTCTTT.

The chain uses TRBV5-4 and TRBJ2-1; 8 positions match TRBD2. CDR1 is SGHNT, CDR2 YYREEE, per germline (reference sequence). The trim removed 0 bases at V and 5 bases at J, leaving 7 bases unmatched. The CDR3 loop spans 16 amino acids. CDR3 DNA: TGTGCCAGCAGCTTGGGGAGCGGGAGTTTTAACAATGAGCAGTTCTTC. Its translation: CASSLGSGSFNNEQFF.

The chain joins TRBV18 to TRBJ2-3, with TRBD2 as a possible D gene (6 bases). Looked up from germline, CDR1 is KGHSH and CDR2 is LQKENI. The CDR3 is 14 residues long. V was trimmed by 6 bases and J by 0 bases, leaving 10 bases between them. The CDR3 reads CASSTSGSTDTQYF. Here the CDR3 DNA reads TGTGCCAGCTCTACCAGCGGGAGCACAGATACGCAGTATTTT.